These 27 T cell receptor beta chains share one sample of origin, sequenced in a study of radiotherapy plus CTLA-4 blockade in lung cancer. The assay was immunoSEQ multiplex PCR, and TCRdb's table has in-frame clones only and misses some. There are tens of thousands of clones in the sample; about 85% occur only once, and 8.5% lies in the top ten. Sequences were derived from peripheral blood, sampled from a patient treated with radiotherapy plus ipilimumab. Every receptor here comes from a human donor with non-small cell lung cancer who had a complete response to radiotherapy plus ipilimumab.

This clone was seen a handful of times. This CDR3 reads CASSEGGRGSIGNEQFF. In nucleotides, the CDR3 is TGCGCCAGCAGTGAAGGAGGGCGGGGGTCTATCGGCAATGAGCAGTTCTTC. This sequence joins TRBV10-1 and TRBJ2-1; 7 bases fit TRBD2. This CDR3 is 17 amino acids long. The junction had 14 bases not matched to a gene; V was cut back by 3 bases and J by 6 bases. Per germline, CDR1 WNHNN and CDR2 SYGVQD (reference sequence).

The sample holds a few counts of this clone. CDR3 amino acids: CASSTGVYNSPLHF. Written as DNA, the CDR3 is TGTGCCAGCAGCACAGGGGTCTATAATTCACCCCTCCACTTT. The chain is built from TRBV7-9 and TRBJ1-6; 7 positions match TRBD1. The CDR3 runs 14 residues. CDR1 is SEHNR, CDR2 FQNEAQ, per germline (reference sequence). The junction had 1 base not matched to a gene; V was cut back by 5 bases and J by 3 bases.

V and J are TRBV19 and TRBJ2-1, with 16 bases identical to TRBD2. CDR3 length equals 17 residues. Germline V CDR1 and CDR2: LNHDA, SQIVND (reference sequence). After removal of 3 bases from V and 8 bases from J, the junction contained 7 bases not matched to a gene. The CDR3 nucleotides are TGTGCCAGTAGTATGGGACTAGCGGGAGGGCCTCGAGATGAGCAGTTCTTC. Its protein product is CASSMGLAGGPRDEQFF. The full variable domain, with the rest looked up from reference TRBV19 and TRBJ2-1, is DGGITQSPKYLFRKEGQNVTLSCEQNLNHDAMYWYRQDPGQGLRLIYYSQIVNDFQKGDIAEGYSVSREKKESFPLTVTSAQKNPTAFYLCASSMGLAGGPRDEQFFGPGTRLTVL.

This clone is a singleton in its sample. The V and J genes are TRBV10-3 and TRBJ1-5; D is uncertain. The CDR3 extends over 15 amino acids. CDR1 is ENHRY, CDR2 SYGVKD, per germline. Trimming left V 6 bases short and J 2 bases short, with 14 bases between. CDR3 residues: CAIRREGKGNQPQHF. CDR3 sequence (DNA): TGTGCCATCAGGAGGGAAGGGAAGGGCAATCAGCCCCAGCATTTT.

The rearrangement uses TRBV27 and TRBJ1-5, with TRBD1 as a possible D gene (6 bases). V was trimmed by 5 bases and J by 4 bases, leaving 15 bases between them. This CDR3 is 15 amino acids long. Germline lookup yields CDR1 MNHEY and CDR2 SMNVEV (reference sequence). The CDR3 here is CASSPQDSPNQPQHF. The CDR3 region has the DNA TGTGCCAGCAGTCCCCAGGACAGTCCAAATCAGCCCCAGCATTTT.

The J gene is TRBJ1-1, the V gene TRBV11-3; unclear D gene. V was shortened by 4 bases and J by 1 base, with 7 bases between the two germline ends. Germline V gives CDR1 SGHNT, CDR2 YENEEA. The CDR3 runs 13 residues. CDR3 protein: CASSSLRNTEAFF. CDR3 nucleotides: TGTGCCAGCAGCTCGCTTAGGAACACTGAAGCTTTCTTT.

The sample holds a few counts of this clone. The gene calls are TRBV10-3 and TRBJ1-2; perhaps TRBD1 as D (6 bases). CDR1 and CDR2 (germline): ENHRY, SYGVKD. V lost 2 bases and J 4 bases, leaving 17 bases between the germline ends. The CDR3 has 16 residues. As DNA, the CDR3 is TGTGCCATCAGTGAGCCGACCCTGACAGGAGTCTATGGCTACACCTTC. This translates into CAISEPTLTGVYGYTF.

The gene calls are TRBV7-9 and TRBJ1-2; 9 nucleotides match TRBD1. The V gene's germline CDR1 is SEHNR and CDR2 FQNEAQ (reference sequence). The CDR3 has 18 amino acids. The V gene end was trimmed by 4 bases and the J gene end by 0 bases; junction bases not matched to a gene: 12. The CDR3 DNA follows: TGTGCCAGCAGCTCGTACCGCGGGGGACAGGGCTCTAACTATGGCTACACCTTC. This sequence encodes CASSSYRGGQGSNYGYTF.

The V call is TRBV7-9, the J call TRBJ2-7; TRBD1 matches 7 bases. CDR1 and CDR2 from the germline V gene are SEHNR and FQNEAQ (reference sequence). This CDR3 has 13 amino acids. V gave up 2 bases and J gave up 6 bases; unmatched junction bases: 4. The CDR3 here is CASSLRGLGEQYF. In nucleotides, the CDR3 is TGTGCCAGCAGCTTAAGGGGGCTGGGCGAGCAGTACTTC.

The CDR3 region is CASSVVWPGGDSETQYF. CDR3 in DNA: TGTGCCAGCAGCGTAGTCTGGCCAGGGGGCGATTCAGAGACCCAGTACTTC. The rearrangement joins TRBV9 to TRBJ2-5, with TRBD1 identical over 8 bases. The CDR3 is 17 residues long. V was pared by 0 bases and J by 4 bases, with 11 bases of the junction left unmatched. Per the germline V gene, CDR1 is SGDLS and CDR2 is YYNGEE.

This clone was picked up one time. The V and J genes are TRBV7-2 and TRBJ2-1, with 8 nucleotides matching TRBD2. The CDR3 length is 16 residues. The germline gives CDR1 SGHTA, CDR2 FQGNSA. After removal of 3 bases from V and 2 bases from J, the junction contained 6 bases not matched to a gene. The CDR3 spells CASSFSAGGTYNEQFF. DNA for the CDR3: TGTGCCAGCAGCTTCTCCGCGGGGGGTACCTACAATGAGCAGTTCTTC.

J is TRBJ2-7 and V is TRBV10-3, with TRBD1 identical over 9 bases. Germline V CDR1 and CDR2: ENHRY, SYGVKD. V was pared by 5 bases and J by 12 bases, with 11 bases of the junction left unmatched. The CDR3 sequence is 13 residues long. The CDR3 nucleotides are TGTGCCATCAGTCCTGACCGGGACAGGGAACGGTACGTC. Translation: CAISPDRDRERYV.

V is TRBV6-5 and J is TRBJ1-1; D is possibly TRBD1 (6 bases). Trimming took off 7 bases at V and 1 base at J, with 10 bases between the two ends. The CDR3 is made up of 13 amino acids. Germline loops: CDR1 MNHEY, CDR2 SVGAGI. The CDR3: CASTKTGNTEAFF. The CDR3, as DNA: TGTGCCAGCACCAAGACAGGGAACACTGAAGCTTTCTTT.

The chain uses TRBV5-3 and TRBJ2-5; the match to TRBD2 covers 8 bases. TRBV5-3 is flagged as an ORF with uncertain function. V was pared by 5 bases and J by 5 bases, with 14 bases of the junction left unmatched. The CDR3 sequence is 16 residues long. In nucleotides, the CDR3 is TGTGCCAGAAGGTCTGGCGTGGCGGGGGGAAGGGAGACCCAGTACTTC. Translating gives CARRSGVAGGRETQYF.

The chain uses TRBV30 and TRBJ2-3, with D possibly matching TRBD2 (5 bases). V gave up 5 bases and J gave up 7 bases, with 16 bases separating them. Germline lookup yields CDR1 GTSNPN and CDR2 SVGIG (reference sequence). The CDR3 contains 13 residues. CDR3 loop: CAWSTGSKNTQYF. CDR3 bases: TGTGCCTGGTCCACGGGGAGTAAAAATACGCAGTATTTT.

This clone was seen more than once but under ten times. The CDR3 DNA reads TGTGCCAGCCGACAGGGAAATTCACCCCTCCACTTT. It translates to CASRQGNSPLHF. The chain recombines TRBV6-6 with TRBJ1-6, with TRBD1 matching 7 bases. CDR1 is MNHNY and CDR2 is SVGAGI in the germline V gene (reference sequence). The ends lost 8 bases at V and 7 bases at J; junction bases unmatched: 2. The CDR3 is 12 amino acids.

By frequency in the sample, this clone is medium-sized. This chain connects TRBV7-9 to TRBJ1-2, with D perhaps TRBD1 (6 bases). Trimming took 5 bases from V and 7 from J, leaving 11 bases between them. Germline assignment: CDR1 SEHNR and CDR2 FQNEAQ (reference sequence). CDR3 size: 12 residues. Written as DNA, the CDR3 is TGTGCCAGCAGCATCGTACAGGGTGGCTACACCTTC. This codes for CASSIVQGGYTF. The full variable domain, its missing parts supplied by reference TRBV7-9 and TRBJ1-2, is DTGVSQNPRHKITKRGQNVTFRCDPISEHNRLYWYRQTLGQGPEFLTYFQNEAQLEKSRLLSDRFSAERPKGSFSTLEIQRTEQGDSAMYLCASSIVQGGYTFGSGTRLTVV.

This rearrangement joins TRBV5-6 to TRBJ1-5; D not resolved. V was pared by 4 bases and J by 5 bases, with 10 bases between. The CDR3 length is 13 residues. Germline V CDR1 and CDR2: SGHDT, YYEEEE. CDR3: CASSIRRDQPQHF. As DNA, the CDR3 is TGTGCCAGCAGCATTCGCCGAGATCAGCCCCAGCATTTT.

CDR3 nucleotide sequence: TGTGCCAGCCACATCGGGACAGGGAACTATGGCTACACCTTC. Amino acid sequence: CASHIGTGNYGYTF. This chain joins TRBV6-1 and TRBJ1-2; 9 nucleotides line up with TRBD1. Germline V gene sequence: CDR1 MNHNS, CDR2 SASEGT. Trimming took 8 bases from V and 2 from J; bases not matched to a gene: 6. This CDR3 spans 14 amino acids.

This rearrangement joins TRBV4-3 to TRBJ1-6, with unresolved D. CDR1 LGHNA and CDR2 YSLEER come from the germline V gene. The CDR3 contains 16 residues. Trimming removed 1 base at V and 7 bases at J, with 14 bases between. CDR3 coding DNA: TGCGCCAGCAGCCAAGCGCGCGGGTTTGGGAATTCACCCCTCCACTTT. Amino acid sequence: CASSQARGFGNSPLHF.

The chain employs TRBV7-9 and TRBJ2-1, with TRBD1 matching 7 bases. V gave up 8 bases and J gave up 0 bases; unmatched junction bases: 10. Germline values: CDR1 SEHNR, CDR2 FQNEAQ (reference sequence). There are 16 residues in the CDR3. The CDR3 sequence is CASARPTGSSYNEQFF. For the CDR3, the DNA is TGTGCCAGCGCCCGACCGACAGGGAGCTCCTACAATGAGCAGTTCTTC. The whole variable domain, remainder taken from reference TRBV7-9 and TRBJ2-1, is DTGVSQNPRHKITKRGQNVTFRCDPISEHNRLYWYRQTLGQGPEFLTYFQNEAQLEKSRLLSDRFSAERPKGSFSTLEIQRTEQGDSAMYLCASARPTGSSYNEQFFGPGTRLTVL.

This clone turned up a few times. The chain employs TRBV25-1 and TRBJ1-2; tentative D call: TRBD1 (6 bases). V gave up 2 bases and J gave up 4 bases, with 17 bases separating them. CDR3 length equals 16 residues. CDR1 and CDR2 (germline): MGHDK, SYGVNS. CDR3 sequence: CASSEGAGEWVYGYTF. In DNA, the CDR3 is TGTGCCAGCAGTGAAGGGGCAGGGGAATGGGTCTATGGCTACACCTTC.

CDR3 sequence: CAWTATGDELFF. In nucleotides, the CDR3 is TGTGCCTGGACTGCGACAGGGGACGAACTGTTTTTT. This chain connects TRBV30 to TRBJ1-4; the match to TRBD1 covers 8 bases. Germline CDR1 GTSNPN, CDR2 SVGIG (reference sequence). The CDR3 has 12 residues. V gave up 4 bases and J gave up 12 bases; unmatched junction bases: 7.

In its sample, this clone was seen once. This chain joins TRBV28 and TRBJ2-3; TRBD2 matches at 8 bases. V trimming: 10 bases; J trimming: 8 bases; junction bases outside the gene matches: 14. The germline V gene has CDR1 MDHEN and CDR2 SYDVKM. The CDR3 extends over 14 amino acids. The CDR3 DNA is TGTGCCACTGGGACTAGTTTATTGTCGGGTACGCAGTATTTT. The encoded protein is CATGTSLLSGTQYF. The complete variable domain, with remaining parts taken from reference TRBV28 and TRBJ2-3, reads DVKVTQSSRYLVKRTGEKVFLECVQDMDHENMFWYRQDPGLGLRLIYFSYDVKMKEKGDIPEGYSVSREKKERFSLILESASTNQTSMYLCATGTSLLSGTQYFGPGTRLTVL.

CDR3 sequence (DNA): TGTGCCACCAGCAGAGATAAGGCTAGCAACCAGAATGAGCAGTTCTTC. Translating gives CATSRDKASNQNEQFF. The chain links TRBV15 to TRBJ2-1; D might be TRBD2 (5 bases). This CDR3 spans 16 amino acids. In germline, CDR1 is LNHNV, CDR2 YYDKDF (reference sequence). Trimming stripped 0 bases from V and 7 bases from J, with 16 bases between.

Here the CDR3 reads CASSFDSSYEQYF. The CDR3 DNA is TGCGCCAGCAGCTTCGACAGTTCCTACGAGCAGTACTTC. The chain joins TRBV5-1 to TRBJ2-7; D might be TRBD1 (5 bases). The germline V gene encodes CDR1 SGHRS and CDR2 YFSETQ. The CDR3 runs 13 residues. The V end lost 2 bases, the J end lost 1 base, and 7 bases lay between the germline ends.

The V gene is TRBV28, the J gene TRBJ1-5; 8 nucleotides match TRBD1. V lost 8 bases and J lost 1; bases outside the gene matches: 10. Germline CDR1 reads MDHEN; CDR2 reads SYDVKM. This CDR3 spans 16 amino acids. The CDR3 region has the DNA TGTGCCAGCTATGGACAGGGTCTCCTGAGCAATCAGCCCCAGCATTTT. Residues: CASYGQGLLSNQPQHF.